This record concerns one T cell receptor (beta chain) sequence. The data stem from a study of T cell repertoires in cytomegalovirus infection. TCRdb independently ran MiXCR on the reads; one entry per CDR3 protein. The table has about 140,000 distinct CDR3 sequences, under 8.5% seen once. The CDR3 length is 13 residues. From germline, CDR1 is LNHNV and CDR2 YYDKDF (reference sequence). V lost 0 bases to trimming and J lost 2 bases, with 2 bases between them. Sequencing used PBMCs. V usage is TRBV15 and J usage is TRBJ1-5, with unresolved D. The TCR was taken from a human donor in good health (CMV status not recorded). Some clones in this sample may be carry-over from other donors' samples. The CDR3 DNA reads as TGTGCCACCAGCAGAGATGGCAATCAGCCCCAGCATTTT. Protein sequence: CATSRDGNQPQHF.